This entry lists 26 T cell receptor beta chains sequenced from one sample in a study of patients and donors after allogeneic stem cell transplantation. From the RT-PCR reads, TCRdb called clonotypes with MiXCR, one entry per CDR3 protein. The table lists some 960,000 distinct CDR3 sequences, about a sixth of them singletons. The sample consisted of blood, either unsorted or a sorted T cell fraction (not recorded which). The receptors shown here come from a human donor who was either an allogeneic HSCT recipient or a stem cell or donor lymphocyte infusion donor (not recorded which). It is not recorded whose cells these are; they may come from a transplant donor.

There are many counts of this clonotype. The genes are TRBV12-3 or TRBV12-4 and TRBJ2-1; weak D call: TRBD1 (6 bases). The CDR3 is 15 amino acids. The germline V and J ends were trimmed by 6 bases and 7 bases, with 19 bases remaining between them. The CDR3 DNA reads as TGTGCCAGCAGCCTTGACAGGTTAAGTGATAATGAGCAGTTCTTC. This sequence encodes CASSLDRLSDNEQFF.

The chain employs TRBV30 and TRBJ2-3, with 8 nucleotides matching TRBD2. This CDR3 contains 16 residues. The J segment lost 2 bases and the V segment lost 4 bases, leaving 11 bases of the junction unmatched. Germline V lookup: CDR1 GTSNPN, CDR2 SVGIG (reference sequence). The DNA for the CDR3 is TGTGCCTGGATAGCCGGGGGGGGGGCCTTCACAGATACGCAGTATTTT. Protein sequence: CAWIAGGGAFTDTQYF.

The sample holds a few counts of this clonotype. This chain connects TRBV12-3 or TRBV12-4 to TRBJ2-3, with 8 bases lining up with TRBD2. V trimming: 7 bases; J trimming: 5 bases; junction bases outside the gene matches: 8. The CDR3 extends over 14 amino acids. CDR3 nucleotide sequence: TGTGCCAGCATAACGGGGGGGCCGAGAGATACGCAGTATTTT. Translating it yields CASITGGPRDTQYF.

This chain joins TRBV19 and TRBJ2-1; 8 positions match TRBD1. Germline lookup yields CDR1 LNHDA and CDR2 SQIVND (reference sequence). V was clipped by 5 bases and J by 4 bases; unmatched bases: 10. The CDR3 loop spans 16 amino acids. CDR3 in amino acids: CASSGGQALRYNEQFF. The CDR3, as DNA: TGTGCCAGTAGTGGGGGACAGGCCCTCCGATACAATGAGCAGTTCTTC.

This chain connects TRBV24-1 to TRBJ2-2; D is ambiguous. Germline loops: CDR1 KGHDR, CDR2 SFDVKD. The CDR3 is made up of 15 amino acids. Trimming removed 7 bases at V and 0 bases at J, with 11 bases between. CDR3 in amino acids: CATRLRVSNTGELFF. The CDR3 nucleotides read TGTGCCACCAGGCTCCGGGTTTCGAACACCGGGGAGCTGTTTTTT.

V gene TRBV4-2 combines with J gene TRBJ2-2; D might be TRBD2 (5 bases). Germline V gene lookup returns CDR1 LGHNA and CDR2 YNFKEQ. This CDR3 has 14 amino acids. V lost 0 bases and J 8 bases, leaving 10 bases between the germline ends. The CDR3 nucleotides read TGTGCCAGCAGCCAAGATAGGTGGAGGGGGGAGCTGTTTTTT. Translated, it gives CASSQDRWRGELFF.

The rearrangement uses TRBV7-6 and TRBJ1-1; D is unresolved. Trimming stripped 2 bases from V and 4 bases from J, with 11 bases between. The CDR3 sequence is 14 residues long. CDR1 is SGHVS and CDR2 is FNYEAQ in the germline V gene. The CDR3: CASSLTDDSTEAFF. CDR3 bases: TGTGCCAGCAGCTTAACAGACGACTCCACTGAAGCTTTCTTT.

There are a few counts of this clonotype. The chain couples TRBV12-3 or TRBV12-4 to TRBJ1-1; D unclear. V dropped 5 bases and J dropped 1 base, with 8 bases sitting between them. This CDR3 region has 13 residues. CDR3 sequence: CASSLFKNTEAFF. The DNA for the CDR3 is TGTGCCAGCAGTCTGTTTAAGAACACTGAAGCTTTCTTT.

The chain employs TRBV20-1 and TRBJ2-5; unclear D gene. The germline V gene has CDR1 DFQATT and CDR2 SNEGSKA (reference sequence). The germline V and J ends were trimmed by 2 bases and 3 bases, with 4 bases remaining between them. There are 11 residues in the CDR3. The CDR3 DNA reads TGCAGTGCTAGACCAGAAGAGACCCAGTACTTC. Residues: CSARPEETQYF.

This clonotype appeared many times. This chain connects TRBV6-5 to TRBJ2-7; 12 bases fit TRBD1. Germline V gene sequence: CDR1 MNHEY, CDR2 SVGAGI. The ends lost 0 bases at V and 4 bases at J; junction bases unmatched: 1. The CDR3 is made up of 15 amino acids. In nucleotides, the CDR3 is TGTGCCAGCAGTTACTCGGGACAGGGGGCATACGAGCAGTACTTC. It codes for CASSYSGQGAYEQYF.

V usage is TRBV4-1 and J usage is TRBJ2-4; D is possibly TRBD1 (5 bases). The CDR3 sequence is 19 residues long. The germline gives CDR1 MGHRA, CDR2 YSYEKL. Trimming removed 2 bases from V and 3 bases from J, with 23 bases in between. The CDR3 loop is CASSQYSLVRDLIKNIQYF. In nucleotides, the CDR3 is TGCGCCAGCAGCCAATACAGCCTGGTCAGGGATCTCATCAAAAACATTCAGTACTTC.

This clonotype was seen many times. The chain employs TRBV5-1 and TRBJ2-7; a possible D gene is TRBD1 (6 bases). Germline V gene data show CDR1 as SGHRS and CDR2 as YFSETQ. The CDR3 is made up of 13 amino acids. Trimming pared 2 bases from V and 3 bases from J, leaving 9 bases between. CDR3 loop: CASSFQGNYEQYF. The CDR3 DNA reads as TGCGCCAGCAGCTTTCAGGGGAACTACGAGCAGTACTTC.

The chain carries TRBV2 and TRBJ2-4, with D tentatively TRBD2 (5 bases). Trimming took 8 bases from V and 6 from J, leaving 17 bases between them. The CDR3 is 14 amino acids. The germline V gene has CDR1 SNHLY and CDR2 FYNNEI. CDR3 nucleotide sequence: TGTGCCAGCGGAGGTGAGGCCCGGGGAAACATTCAGTACTTC. Amino acid sequence: CASGGEARGNIQYF.

V and J are TRBV29-1 and TRBJ2-7, with 10 bases identical to TRBD1. The trim removed 4 bases at V and 5 bases at J, leaving 5 bases unmatched. The CDR3 sequence is 13 residues long. The germline V gene encodes CDR1 SQVTM and CDR2 ANQGSEA. The CDR3 DNA follows: TGCAGCGTTGGGGGGACAGGGGTAAACGAGCAGTACTTC. Translated, it gives CSVGGTGVNEQYF.

J is TRBJ2-7 and V is TRBV7-8; TRBD1 aligns across 7 bases. Germline lookup yields CDR1 SGHVS and CDR2 FQNEAQ. The CDR3 spans 16 residues. V was clipped by 4 bases and J by 0 bases; unmatched bases: 9. In nucleotides, the CDR3 is TGTGCCAGCAGCTCCGGCGAGGGGGCCCACTCCTACGAGCAGTACTTC. Translation: CASSSGEGAHSYEQYF.

The rearrangement links TRBV7-3 to TRBJ1-2, with 10 bases aligning to TRBD1. This CDR3 spans 15 amino acids. Germline CDR1 is SGHTA and CDR2 is FQGTGA. Losses at the gene ends were 4 bases for V and 7 bases for J; bases not matched to a gene: 9. This CDR3 is CASSSPRQGAFGYTF. CDR3 coding DNA: TGTGCCAGCAGCTCCCCTAGACAGGGGGCGTTTGGCTACACCTTC.

CDR3 in amino acids: CASSQTSRFDEQFF. CDR3 DNA: TGCGCCAGCAGCCAGACTAGCAGATTCGATGAGCAGTTCTTC. The chain links TRBV5-1 to TRBJ2-1, with TRBD2 matching 7 bases. Germline CDR1 reads SGHRS; CDR2 reads YFSETQ. V lost 4 bases, J lost 8 bases, and 9 bases stayed unmatched. The CDR3 consists of 14 residues. The full variable domain, rest sourced from reference TRBV5-1 and TRBJ2-1, is KAGVTQTPRYLIKTRGQQVTLSCSPISGHRSVSWYQQTPGQGLQFLFEYFSETQRNKGNFPGRFSGRQFSNSRSEMNVSTLELGDSALYLCASSQTSRFDEQFFGPGTRLTVL.

The chain joins TRBV7-2 to TRBJ1-6; tentatively, D is TRBD1 (5 bases). CDR3 size: 15 residues. Deletions cut 5 bases from V and 9 bases from J, with 17 bases between. The V gene's germline CDR1 is SGHTA and CDR2 FQGNSA. CDR3: CASSPSGTSISPLHF. As DNA, the CDR3 is TGTGCCAGCAGCCCCTCCGGGACTTCCATTTCACCCCTCCACTTT.

V usage is TRBV27 and J usage is TRBJ1-1; D may be TRBD1 (5 bases). CDR1 and CDR2 (germline): MNHEY, SMNVEV (reference sequence). The CDR3 has 17 residues. The germline V and J ends were trimmed by 6 bases and 6 bases, with 26 bases remaining between them. The CDR3 region has the DNA TGTGCCAGCAGGCTAACCATTATCGCAGGGTTGAAGGCTGAAGCTTTCTTT. Protein product: CASRLTIIAGLKAEAFF.

This clonotype was observed a handful of times. The chain couples TRBV5-1 to TRBJ2-7, with TRBD1 matching 9 bases. Unmatched junction bases numbered 8, after V lost 4 bases and J lost 6 bases. This CDR3 comprises 14 residues. Germline V lookup: CDR1 SGHRS, CDR2 YFSETQ. As DNA, the CDR3 is TGCGCCAGCAGCCCTGGGACAGGGATAACCGAGCAGTACTTC. It translates to CASSPGTGITEQYF.

This clonotype was seen more than once but under ten times. The genes are TRBV19 and TRBJ2-1; tentatively, D is TRBD1 (5 bases). Germline CDR1 and CDR2: LNHDA and SQIVND (reference sequence). The V end was cut by 2 bases, the J end by 12 bases, with 14 bases between. CDR3 length: 13 amino acids. Here the CDR3 DNA reads TGTGCCAGTAGTATAAAGGGGTGGGTGCGGCAGTTCTTC. Translation: CASSIKGWVRQFF.

This clonotype was picked up many times. V usage is TRBV29-1 and J usage is TRBJ2-3; D is possibly TRBD1 or TRBD2 (5 bases each). Germline V gene sequence: CDR1 SQVTM, CDR2 ANQGSEA. V was shortened by 2 bases and J by 6 bases, with 9 bases between the two germline ends. This CDR3 region has 12 residues. CDR3 sequence (DNA): TGCAGCGTTGAACCATGGGGGGATACGCAGTATTTT. Translated: CSVEPWGDTQYF.

This clonotype was seen a handful of times. V usage is TRBV7-2 and J usage is TRBJ2-7; the D gene could be TRBD1 or TRBD2 (5 bases each). Looked up from germline, CDR1 is SGHTA and CDR2 is FQGNSA. V was clipped by 3 bases and J by 5 bases, with 11 bases between them. The length of the CDR3 is 13 residues. CDR3 nucleotide sequence: TGTGCCAGCAGCTTGAGGGGTAGGCACGAGCAGTACTTC. This gives the protein CASSLRGRHEQYF.

This clonotype appeared a few times. The chain uses TRBV9 and TRBJ2-2; D is undetermined. Germline V lookup: CDR1 SGDLS, CDR2 YYNGEE. V lost 0 bases, J lost 5 bases, and 2 bases lay in between. The CDR3 covers 12 residues. CDR3 sequence: CASSVVTGELFF. The DNA of the CDR3 is TGTGCCAGCAGCGTAGTAACCGGGGAGCTGTTTTTT. Full variable domain (missing parts from reference TRBV9 and TRBJ2-2): DSGVTQTPKHLITATGQRVTLRCSPRSGDLSVYWYQQSLDQGLQFLIQYYNGEERAKGNILERFSAQQFPDLHSELNLSSLELGDSALYFCASSVVTGELFFGEGSRLTVL.

This clonotype has just a few counts. The chain couples TRBV4-1 to TRBJ1-2, with unresolved D. Per the germline V gene, CDR1 is MGHRA and CDR2 is YSYEKL. This CDR3 region has 13 residues. Trimming left V 1 base short and J 4 bases short, with 7 bases between. In DNA form, the CDR3 reads TGCGCCAGCAGCCAAGGTCATTCCTATGGCTACACCTTC. Encoded protein: CASSQGHSYGYTF.

The chain recombines TRBV7-9 with TRBJ2-1; D call uncertain. CDR1 is SEHNR and CDR2 is FQNEAQ in the germline V gene (reference sequence). V gave up 4 bases and J gave up 6 bases, with 7 bases separating them. The CDR3 runs 12 residues. CDR3 nucleotide sequence: TGTGCCAGCAGCTCTACTCTCAATGAGCAGTTCTTC. Translated, it gives CASSSTLNEQFF.